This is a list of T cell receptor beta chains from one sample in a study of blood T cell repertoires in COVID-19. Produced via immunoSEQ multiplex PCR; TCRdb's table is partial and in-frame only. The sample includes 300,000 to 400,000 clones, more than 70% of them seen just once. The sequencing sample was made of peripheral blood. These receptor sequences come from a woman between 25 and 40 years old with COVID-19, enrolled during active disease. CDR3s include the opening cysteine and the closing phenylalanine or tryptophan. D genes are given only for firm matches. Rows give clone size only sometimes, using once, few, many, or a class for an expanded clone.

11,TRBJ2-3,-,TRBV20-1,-,CSAAPSGTQYF,TGCAGTGCCGCCCCTTCCGGTACGCAGTATTTT
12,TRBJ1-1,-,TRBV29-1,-,CSGQGGGTEAFF,TGCAGCGGCCAGGGCGGGGGAACTGAAGCTTTCTTT
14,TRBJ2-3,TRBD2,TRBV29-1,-,CSGKLAGDTDTQYF,TGCAGCGGCAAACTAGCGGGAGACACAGATACGCAGTATTTT
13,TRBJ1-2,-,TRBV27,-,CASSLGRAHGYTF,TGTGCCAGCAGCTTAGGGAGGGCTCATGGCTACACCTTC
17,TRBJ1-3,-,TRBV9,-,CASSVADRGYSGNTIYF,TGTGCCAGCAGCGTAGCCGATAGGGGCTACTCTGGAAACACCATATATTTT
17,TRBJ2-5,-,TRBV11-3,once,CASSSRTGIRGEETQYF,TGTGCCAGCAGCAGCCGAACAGGTATCCGTGGCGAAGAGACCCAGTACTTC
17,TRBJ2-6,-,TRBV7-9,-,CASSTGGRHSGANVLTF,TGTGCCAGCAGCACCGGAGGACGGCACTCTGGGGCCAACGTCCTGACTTTC
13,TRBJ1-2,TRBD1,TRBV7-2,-,CASSLGQGNGYTF,TGTGCCAGCAGCTTAGGACAGGGAAATGGCTACACCTTC
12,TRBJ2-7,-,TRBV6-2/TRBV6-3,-,CASSYWGGPRYF,TGTGCCAGCAGTTACTGGGGCGGTCCGCGGTACTTC
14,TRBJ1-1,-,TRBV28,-,CASRILQISTEAFF,TGTGCCAGCAGGATCCTGCAGATTTCCACTGAAGCTTTCTTT
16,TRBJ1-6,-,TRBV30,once,CAWSVTRSSYNSPLHF,TGTGCCTGGAGTGTAACGCGGAGCTCCTATAATTCACCCCTCCACTTT
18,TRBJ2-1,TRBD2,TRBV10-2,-,CASSKLFAGTSGYNEQFF,TGCGCCAGCAGCAAACTATTTGCCGGGACTAGCGGCTACAATGAGCAGTTCTTC
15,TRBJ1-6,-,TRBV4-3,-,CASSQDWATDSPLHF,TGCGCCAGCAGCCAAGATTGGGCGACGGATTCACCCCTCCACTTT
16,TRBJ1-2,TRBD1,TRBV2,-,CASSDTGTGALYGYTF,TGTGCCAGCAGTGATACCGGGACAGGGGCCCTCTATGGCTACACCTTC
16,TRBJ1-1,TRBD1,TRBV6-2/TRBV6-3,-,CASSRPPGQGSTEAFF,TGTGCCAGCAGCCGACCCCCGGGACAGGGTTCAACTGAAGCTTTCTTT
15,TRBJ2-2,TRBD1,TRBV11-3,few,CASSPWTGEAGELFF,TGTGCCAGCAGCCCGTGGACAGGGGAGGCCGGGGAGCTGTTTTTT
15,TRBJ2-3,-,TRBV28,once,CASSPKRLRTDTQYF,TGTGCCAGCAGTCCAAAGCGGCTACGCACAGATACGCAGTATTTT
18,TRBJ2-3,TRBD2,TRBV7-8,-,CASSHARWLAGVTDTQYF,TGTGCCAGCAGCCACGCCCGGTGGCTAGCGGGGGTTACAGATACGCAGTATTTT
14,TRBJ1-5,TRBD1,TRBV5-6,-,CASSFDRGGQPQHF,TGTGCCAGCAGCTTTGACAGGGGGGGTCAGCCCCAGCATTTT
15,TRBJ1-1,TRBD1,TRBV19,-,CASSPRQGSLGEAFF,TGTGCCAGTAGTCCCCGACAGGGTTCGTTGGGGGAAGCTTTCTTT
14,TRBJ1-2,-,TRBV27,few,CASSGTGGAGGYTF,TGTGCCAGCAGTGGGACTGGGGGGGCTGGTGGCTACACCTTC
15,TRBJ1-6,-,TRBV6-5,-,CASRWEGTYNSPLHF,TGTGCCAGCAGGTGGGAGGGGACCTATAATTCACCCCTCCACTTT
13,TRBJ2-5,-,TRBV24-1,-,CATSDQYRETQYF,TGTGCCACCAGTGACCAATACAGGGAGACCCAGTACTTC
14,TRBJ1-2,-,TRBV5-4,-,CASSPLAGNYGYTF,TGTGCCAGCAGCCCCCTGGCAGGGAACTATGGCTACACCTTC
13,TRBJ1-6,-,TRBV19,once,CASSMTANSPLHF,TGTGCCAGTAGTATGACAGCCAATTCACCCCTCCACTTT
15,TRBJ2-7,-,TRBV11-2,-,CASSQNTQPVYEQYF,TGTGCCAGCAGCCAAAACACACAGCCGGTCTACGAGCAGTACTTC
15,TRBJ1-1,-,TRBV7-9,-,CASSLEGGMNTEAFF,TGTGCCAGCAGCTTAGAGGGAGGGATGAACACTGAAGCTTTCTTT
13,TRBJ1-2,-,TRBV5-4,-,CASSLVGGYGYTF,TGTGCCAGCAGCTTGGTGGGGGGCTATGGCTACACCTTC
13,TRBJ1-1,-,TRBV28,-,CATSRDMNTEAFF,TGTGCCACCTCCCGGGACATGAACACTGAAGCTTTCTTT
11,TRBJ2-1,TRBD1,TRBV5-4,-,CASRDRNEQFF,TGTGCCAGCAGGGACAGGAATGAGCAGTTCTTC
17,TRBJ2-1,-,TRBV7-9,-,CASSLSFQGRVGNEQFF,TGTGCCAGCAGCTTATCATTCCAGGGCCGGGTTGGCAATGAGCAGTTCTTC
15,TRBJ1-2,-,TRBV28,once,CASRRGGATNYGYTF,TGTGCCAGCAGAAGGGGAGGTGCGACAAACTATGGCTACACCTTC
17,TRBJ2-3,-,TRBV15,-,CATSRDRRRLSTDTQYF,TGTGCCACCAGCAGAGATAGACGGCGGCTAAGCACAGATACGCAGTATTTT
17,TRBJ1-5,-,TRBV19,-,CASSPVRGFGFHQPQHF,TGTGCCAGTAGCCCTGTTCGCGGGTTCGGGTTTCATCAGCCCCAGCATTTT
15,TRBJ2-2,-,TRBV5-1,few,CASSQGHTNTGELFF,TGCGCCAGCAGCCAGGGACACACGAACACCGGGGAGCTGTTTTTT
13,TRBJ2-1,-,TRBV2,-,CASSLEGGNEQFF,TGTGCCAGCAGTCTTGAAGGCGGAAATGAGCAGTTCTTC
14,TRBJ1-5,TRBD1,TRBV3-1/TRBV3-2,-,CASSQGNRGQPQHF,TGTGCCAGCAGCCAAGGGAACAGGGGGCAGCCCCAGCATTTT
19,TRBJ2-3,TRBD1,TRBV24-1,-,CATSVFRAGDRGIEDTQYF,TGTGCCACCAGTGTATTTAGGGCCGGGGACAGGGGAATTGAAGATACGCAGTATTTT
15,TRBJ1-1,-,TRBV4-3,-,CASSQDTAGVTEAFF,TGCGCCAGCAGCCAAGACACGGCGGGTGTCACTGAAGCTTTCTTT
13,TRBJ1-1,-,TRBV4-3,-,CASSQGVNTEAFF,TGCGCCAGCAGCCAAGGCGTGAACACTGAAGCTTTCTTT
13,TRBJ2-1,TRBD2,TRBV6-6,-,CASTSSGYNEQFF,TGTGCCAGCACCTCTAGCGGCTACAATGAGCAGTTCTTC
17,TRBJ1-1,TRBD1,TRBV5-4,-,CASSPQGSGQLNTEAFF,TGTGCCAGCAGCCCACAGGGGAGTGGACAGCTGAACACTGAAGCTTTCTTT
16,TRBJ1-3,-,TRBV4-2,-,CASSQDRSGSGNTIYF,TGTGCCAGCAGCCAAGACCGCTCAGGCTCTGGAAACACCATATATTTT
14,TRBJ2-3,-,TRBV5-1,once,CASSLSGSTDTQYF,TGCGCCAGCAGCTTGAGCGGGAGCACAGATACGCAGTATTTT
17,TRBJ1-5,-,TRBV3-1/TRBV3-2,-,CASSQGSGAGGNQPQHF,TGTGCCAGCAGCCAAGGGTCAGGGGCCGGAGGCAATCAGCCCCAGCATTTT